These T cell receptor beta chains were read from a single sample in a study of identical twins. Each CDR3 protein gets one entry after TCRdb re-called the 5' RACE reads with MiXCR. This table holds roughly 690,000 distinct CDR3 sequences, approximately 21% found once. Separately, the same data were catalogued under a study of T cells expressing NK-cell markers.

The sequenced sample was PBMCs. These receptor sequences come from a woman younger than 35 in good health. The CDR3 runs from the conserved cysteine through the conserved F or W. The D gene is left open where the match is weak. Size values are once, few and many counts, or a class for expanded clones, and some rows have none.

clone size: .
J gene: TRBJ2-1
CDR3 length: 16
D gene: .
V gene: TRBV7-6
CDR3 DNA: TGTGCCAGCAGCTTTTGGGTGGCGGGGTGGGCGGATGAGCAGTTCTTC
CDR3 protein: CASSFWVAGWADEQFF

clone size: .
J gene: TRBJ2-7
CDR3 length: 14
D gene: TRBD2
V gene: TRBV29-1
CDR3 DNA: TGCAGCGTTGAATCGCCTAGCGGGGGTTACGAGCAGTACTTC
CDR3 protein: CSVESPSGGYEQYF

clone size: few
J gene: TRBJ2-5
CDR3 length: 18
D gene: .
V gene: TRBV5-1
CDR3 DNA: TGCGCCAGCAGCTTGGGCCTTCTTTCCGGGACCGACCAAGAGACCCAGTACTTC
CDR3 protein: CASSLGLLSGTDQETQYF

clone size: few
J gene: TRBJ1-5
CDR3 length: 14
D gene: .
V gene: TRBV12-3/TRBV12-4
CDR3 DNA: TGTGCCAGCAGTTTCAGCAGATCCAATCAGCCCCAGCATTTT
CDR3 protein: CASSFSRSNQPQHF

clone size: .
J gene: TRBJ2-7
CDR3 length: 14
D gene: .
V gene: TRBV10-3
CDR3 DNA: TGTGCCATCAGTGAGTCAAGGGAGACCTACGAGCAGTACTTC
CDR3 protein: CAISESRETYEQYF

clone size: many
J gene: TRBJ2-7
CDR3 length: 14
D gene: TRBD1
V gene: TRBV12-3/TRBV12-4
CDR3 DNA: TGTGCCAGCAGTTTAAGGGGACAGGTTTACGAGCAGTACTTC
CDR3 protein: CASSLRGQVYEQYF

clone size: .
J gene: TRBJ2-1
CDR3 length: 17
D gene: TRBD1
V gene: TRBV6-6
CDR3 DNA: TGTGCCAGCAGTTATGGACCCGGGACAGGCCCTTACAATGAGCAGTTCTTC
CDR3 protein: CASSYGPGTGPYNEQFF

clone size: few
J gene: TRBJ2-7
CDR3 length: 16
D gene: TRBD2
V gene: TRBV9
CDR3 DNA: TGTGCCAGCACCCGTGGTCCTAGCGGGCACTCCTACGAGCAGTACTTC
CDR3 protein: CASTRGPSGHSYEQYF

clone size: .
J gene: TRBJ2-2
CDR3 length: 15
D gene: TRBD2
V gene: TRBV4-1
CDR3 DNA: TGCGCCAGCAGCCAAGTGGCGGGAGTAGCCGGGGAGCTGTTTTTT
CDR3 protein: CASSQVAGVAGELFF

clone size: .
J gene: TRBJ2-7
CDR3 length: 13
D gene: .
V gene: TRBV20-1
CDR3 DNA: TGCAGTGCTTGGCCCCCCGGGGGCGTCGAGCAGTACTTC
CDR3 protein: CSAWPPGGVEQYF

clone size: few
J gene: TRBJ2-1
CDR3 length: 15
D gene: .
V gene: TRBV5-1
CDR3 DNA: TGCGCCAGCAGCTTGATGGATAGGACCTACAATGAGCAGTTCTTC
CDR3 protein: CASSLMDRTYNEQFF

clone size: few
J gene: TRBJ2-5
CDR3 length: 15
D gene: .
V gene: TRBV12-5
CDR3 DNA: TGTGCTAGTGGGCCTGGGCGGTCGTTCCAAGAGACCCAGTACTTC
CDR3 protein: CASGPGRSFQETQYF

clone size: few
J gene: TRBJ2-7
CDR3 length: 14
D gene: .
V gene: TRBV5-1
CDR3 DNA: TGCGCCAGCAGTCAAGTCGACAGTGAGGACGAGCAGTACTTC
CDR3 protein: CASSQVDSEDEQYF

clone size: .
J gene: TRBJ2-3
CDR3 length: 13
D gene: TRBD1
V gene: TRBV29-1
CDR3 DNA: TGCAGCGTTCACAGGGGGCTCACAGATACGCAGTATTTT
CDR3 protein: CSVHRGLTDTQYF

clone size: .
J gene: TRBJ2-1
CDR3 length: 12
D gene: .
V gene: TRBV12-3/TRBV12-4
CDR3 DNA: TGTGCCAGCAGTTTCGGTTGGAATGAGCAGTTCTTC
CDR3 protein: CASSFGWNEQFF

clone size: .
J gene: TRBJ2-3
CDR3 length: 16
D gene: .
V gene: TRBV15
CDR3 DNA: TGTGCCACCAGCAGGAGGAGCGGAGGGAGCCCAGATACGCAGTATTTT
CDR3 protein: CATSRRSGGSPDTQYF

clone size: few
J gene: TRBJ1-1
CDR3 length: 17
D gene: TRBD1
V gene: TRBV15
CDR3 DNA: TGTGCCACCATCGAAAGTGCCGGGACAGGGAAGAACACTGAAGCTTTCTTT
CDR3 protein: CATIESAGTGKNTEAFF

clone size: .
J gene: TRBJ2-1
CDR3 length: 15
D gene: .
V gene: TRBV6-1
CDR3 DNA: TGTGCCAGCAGTGAAGAGGGGGGGGGCTACAATGAGCAGTTCTTC
CDR3 protein: CASSEEGGGYNEQFF

clone size: many
J gene: TRBJ2-4
CDR3 length: 15
D gene: .
V gene: TRBV7-9
CDR3 DNA: TGTGCCAGCAGCTTACTGATCGGGGGTCCAAACATTCAGTACTTC
CDR3 protein: CASSLLIGGPNIQYF

clone size: few
J gene: TRBJ2-3
CDR3 length: 16
D gene: TRBD1
V gene: TRBV7-9
CDR3 DNA: TGTGCCAGCAGCTTGGGACCGGGACAGCAAGCAGATACGCAGTATTTT
CDR3 protein: CASSLGPGQQADTQYF

clone size: .
J gene: TRBJ2-7
CDR3 length: 13
D gene: .
V gene: TRBV27
CDR3 DNA: TGTGCCAGCTCACTGGACAGCCGCTACGAGCAGTACTTC
CDR3 protein: CASSLDSRYEQYF

clone size: few
J gene: TRBJ2-7
CDR3 length: 14
D gene: TRBD1
V gene: TRBV7-2
CDR3 DNA: TGTGCCAGCAGCTACAGTTGGACAGGGAACGAGCAGTACTTC
CDR3 protein: CASSYSWTGNEQYF

clone size: few
J gene: TRBJ2-1
CDR3 length: 14
D gene: TRBD2
V gene: TRBV20-1
CDR3 DNA: TGCAGTGCCTCTACTAGCGGTTCCTACAATGAGCAGTTCTTC
CDR3 protein: CSASTSGSYNEQFF

clone size: once
J gene: TRBJ2-5
CDR3 length: 13
D gene: .
V gene: TRBV20-1
CDR3 DNA: TGCAGTGCTACAGGACAAGTCGAAGAGACCCAGTACTTC
CDR3 protein: CSATGQVEETQYF

clone size: .
J gene: TRBJ2-5
CDR3 length: 9
D gene: .
V gene: TRBV5-1
CDR3 DNA: TGCGCCAGCAAAGAGACCCAGTACTTC
CDR3 protein: CASKETQYF

clone size: many
J gene: TRBJ2-7
CDR3 length: 10
D gene: .
V gene: TRBV29-1
CDR3 DNA: TGCAGCGTAATCCCCCTCGAGCAGTACTTC
CDR3 protein: CSVIPLEQYF

clone size: .
J gene: TRBJ2-1
CDR3 length: 14
D gene: TRBD2
V gene: TRBV9
CDR3 DNA: TGTGCCAGCACCCCGGGACTAGATTTTCATGAGCAGTTCTTC
CDR3 protein: CASTPGLDFHEQFF

clone size: few
J gene: TRBJ1-1
CDR3 length: 13
D gene: .
V gene: TRBV29-1
CDR3 DNA: TGCAGCGGCTCTGCGGGAGGGGGCACTGAAGCTTTCTTT
CDR3 protein: CSGSAGGGTEAFF

clone size: many
J gene: TRBJ2-2
CDR3 length: 15
D gene: TRBD1
V gene: TRBV20-1
CDR3 DNA: TGCAGTGCTAGAGGGGGGACAGGGGATATGGAGGAGCTGTTTTTT
CDR3 protein: CSARGGTGDMEELFF

clone size: few
J gene: TRBJ2-1
CDR3 length: 13
D gene: TRBD2
V gene: TRBV20-1
CDR3 DNA: TGCAGTGCTAATCCGGGACTAGCGGGGGGGCAGTTCTTC
CDR3 protein: CSANPGLAGGQFF

clone size: .
J gene: TRBJ2-7
CDR3 length: 17
D gene: .
V gene: TRBV7-2
CDR3 DNA: TGTGCCAGCAGCTTAAATGTTGGTAGGGTGACGATCTACGAGCAGTACTTC
CDR3 protein: CASSLNVGRVTIYEQYF

clone size: .
J gene: TRBJ2-7
CDR3 length: 14
D gene: .
V gene: TRBV12-3/TRBV12-4
CDR3 DNA: TGTGCCAGCAGTTTGGTTCCCGGGAGTAACGAGCAGTACTTC
CDR3 protein: CASSLVPGSNEQYF

clone size: .
J gene: TRBJ2-1
CDR3 length: 12
D gene: .
V gene: TRBV6-2/TRBV6-3
CDR3 DNA: TGTGCCAGCAGTTACAGCTCGGGTGGGCAGTTCTTC
CDR3 protein: CASSYSSGGQFF

clone size: .
J gene: TRBJ2-3
CDR3 length: 17
D gene: .
V gene: TRBV14
CDR3 DNA: TGTGCCAGCAGCCAAGGAGTCACGTGGGGTGGCACAGATACGCAGTATTTT
CDR3 protein: CASSQGVTWGGTDTQYF

clone size: .
J gene: TRBJ2-7
CDR3 length: 16
D gene: TRBD2
V gene: TRBV12-3/TRBV12-4
CDR3 DNA: TGTGCCAGCAGACCCTCAGCGGGAGGTTACCACTACGAGCAGTACTTC
CDR3 protein: CASRPSAGGYHYEQYF